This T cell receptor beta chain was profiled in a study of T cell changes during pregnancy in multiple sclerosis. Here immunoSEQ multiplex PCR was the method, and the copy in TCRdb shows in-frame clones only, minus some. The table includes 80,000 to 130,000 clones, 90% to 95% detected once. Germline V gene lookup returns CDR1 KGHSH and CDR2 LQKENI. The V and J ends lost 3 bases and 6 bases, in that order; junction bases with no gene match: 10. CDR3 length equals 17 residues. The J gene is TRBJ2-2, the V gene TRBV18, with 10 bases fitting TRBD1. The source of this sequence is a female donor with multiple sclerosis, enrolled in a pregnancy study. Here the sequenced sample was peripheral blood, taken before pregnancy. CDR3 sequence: CASSPRQGALGAGELFF. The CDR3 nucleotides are TGTGCCAGCTCACCTCGACAGGGGGCCCTGGGGGCCGGGGAGCTGTTTTTT.